The table lists the clone carrying this T cell receptor (beta chain) with many counts. Its antigen is as yet unknown. The data derive from a study of T-cell memory formation after mild COVID-19. Whole-study results and caveats: The study found contracting CD4+ clones mainly in CM and EM and contracting CD8+ clones in EMRA. Clones contracting across day 15 to 85 had a balanced CD4/CD8 profile; later expanding clones leaned CD4+. Memory from before infection featured some responding clones, which suggests cross-reactive memory joined.

The TCR alpha and TCR beta cDNA libraries, bearing sample barcodes and UMIs, were generated by 5'RACE using constant-segment primers. TCRdb reprocessed the 5' RACE reads with MiXCR, giving one entry per CDR3 protein. The data hold roughly 400,000 distinct CDR3 sequences, with about 17% observed a single time. Input material: PBMCs or a T cell subset sorted from them (not recorded which). The clonotype originates from a man aged 18 to 30 who had mild COVID-19 (a few samples of this study predate the infection). Cell type and time point are not known.

CDR3 nucleotides: TGTGCCAGCAGCTCCTTTCCCTACGAGCAGTACTTC. It translates to CASSSFPYEQYF. This rearrangement joins TRBV7-2 to TRBJ2-7; D ambiguous. The V end lost 4 bases, the J end lost 2 bases, and 6 bases lay between the germline ends. Germline assignment: CDR1 SGHTA and CDR2 FQGNSA. The CDR3 consists of 12 residues. Filled out from reference TRBV7-2 and TRBJ2-7, the complete variable domain reads GAGVSQSPSNKVTEKGKDVELRCDPISGHTALYWYRQSLGQGLEFLIYFQGNSAPDKSGLPSDRFSAERTGGSVSTLTIQRTQQEDSAVYLCASSSFPYEQYFGPGTRLTVT.